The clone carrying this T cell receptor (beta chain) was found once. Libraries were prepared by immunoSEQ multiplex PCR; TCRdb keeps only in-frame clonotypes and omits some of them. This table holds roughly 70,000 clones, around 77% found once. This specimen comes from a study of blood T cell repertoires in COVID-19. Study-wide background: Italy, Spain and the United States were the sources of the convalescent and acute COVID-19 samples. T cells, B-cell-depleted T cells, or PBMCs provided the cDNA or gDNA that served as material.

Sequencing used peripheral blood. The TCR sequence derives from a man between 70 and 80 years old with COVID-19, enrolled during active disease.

The CDR3 protein is CASSEGQGVNGYTF. DNA of the CDR3: TGTGCCAGCAGCGAGGGACAGGGGGTTAATGGCTACACCTTC. The V and J genes are TRBV7-2 and TRBJ1-2; 11 bases align to TRBD1. CDR3 length equals 14 residues. Germline loops: CDR1 SGHTA, CDR2 FQGNSA. V shed 5 bases and J 6 bases; nucleotides not matched to a gene: 5.